Sequencing of this TCR beta chain was carried out in a study of identifying expanded T cells in peripheral blood. Sequencing used immunoSEQ multiplex PCR; TCRdb keeps in-frame clones, though not all of them. The table includes approximately 130,000 clones, about 80% detected once. The junction had 4 bases not matched to a gene; V was cut back by 0 bases and J by 1 base. CDR3 length: 16 residues. The germline gives CDR1 SGDLS, CDR2 YYNGEE. Concerning this clone itself: The antigen is not known.

Overall study findings and caveats: Over two and four weeks, about 15 and 19 clones changed, versus around 1.2 between replicates.

The TCR was taken from a person between 18 and 75 years old in good health. The specimen was blood. This chain links TRBV9 with TRBJ2-3, with 8 bases aligning to TRBD2. Written as DNA, the CDR3 is TGTGCCAGCAGCGTAGGCGGGGGGCGGGGCACAGATACGCAGTATTTT. Translation: CASSVGGGRGTDTQYF.